This entry is about one TCR beta chain. This sample is drawn from a study of T cell responses to AZD1222 COVID-19 vaccine. TCRdb keeps only in-frame clones here, not all; method: immunoSEQ multiplex PCR. The table shows about 120,000 clones, with 89% occurring only once. The V and J ends lost 3 bases and 0 bases, in that order; junction bases with no gene match: 14. Germline V gene sequence: CDR1 MRHNA, CDR2 SNTAGT. The CDR3 covers 19 residues. The sequencing used peripheral blood, collected on day 0 of AZD1222 vaccination. This sequence joins TRBV6-4 and TRBJ1-1; 9 bases line up with TRBD1. The clonotype was recovered from an adult in good health. Here the CDR3 DNA reads TGTGCCAGCAGTGAAGTCTCGGACAGGGGAGCCTTCATGAACACTGAAGCTTTCTTT. This codes for CASSEVSDRGAFMNTEAFF.